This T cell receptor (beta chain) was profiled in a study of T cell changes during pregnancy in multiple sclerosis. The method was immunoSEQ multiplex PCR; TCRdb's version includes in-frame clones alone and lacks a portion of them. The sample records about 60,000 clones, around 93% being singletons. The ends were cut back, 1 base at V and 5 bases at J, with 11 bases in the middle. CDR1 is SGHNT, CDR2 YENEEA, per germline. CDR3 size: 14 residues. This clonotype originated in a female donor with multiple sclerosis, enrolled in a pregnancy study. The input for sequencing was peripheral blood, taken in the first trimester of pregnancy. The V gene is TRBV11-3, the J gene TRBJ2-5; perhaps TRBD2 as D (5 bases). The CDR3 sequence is CASSLGGLGETQYF. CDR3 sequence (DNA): TGTGCCAGCAGCTTAGGAGGGCTGGGGGAGACCCAGTACTTC. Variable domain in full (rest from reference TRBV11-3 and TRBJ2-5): EAGVVQSPRYKIIEKKQPVAFWCNPISGHNTLYWYLQNLGQGPELLIRYENEEAVDDSQLPKDRFSAERLKGVDSTLKIQPAELGDSAVYLCASSLGGLGETQYFGPGTRLLVL.